This TCR beta chain comes out of a study of blood T cell repertoires in COVID-19. Overall study: PBMCs, B-cell-depleted T cells, or T cells provided the cDNA or gDNA that made up the material.

The germline V gene has CDR1 PRHDT and CDR2 FYEKMQ (reference sequence). The CDR3 is 14 amino acids. With 8 bases clipped from V and 8 bases from J, the junction kept 10 bases outside the gene matches. Methods used by the authors: By means of reference gene primer amplification, nucleated cell counts were estimated. Using immunoSEQ multiplex PCR, the repertoire was profiled, and TCRdb retains in-frame clones only, with some absent. The V and J calls and clone size were taken over from that table, and D and trimming were inferred from the DNA. The sample lists over 120,000 clones; around 80% were seen once.

Material: PBMCs or T cells enriched from blood (not recorded which). V usage is TRBV13 and J usage is TRBJ2-1; TRBD2 matches 9 bases. The clonotype originates from a woman between 50 and 59 years old who had recovered from COVID-19. CDR3 nucleotide sequence: TGTGCCAGCGCGCCAGCGGGGGGCCTCCATGAGCAGTTCTTC. It specifies CASAPAGGLHEQFF.